This T cell receptor (beta chain) derives from a study of neurological immune-mediated disorders. Germline CDR1 and CDR2: DFQATT and SNEGSKA (reference sequence). V dropped 5 bases and J dropped 7; count of bases not matched to a gene: 14. There are 15 residues in the CDR3. The unsorted libraries were made from 2 million PBMCs kept at -80 C. TCRdb recomputed calls from the 5' RACE reads with MiXCR, one row per CDR3 protein. The sample has about 46,000 distinct CDR3 sequences, 1.9% seen once. This clonotype was picked up many times. The V call is TRBV20-1, the J call TRBJ2-1; 7 bases agree with TRBD2. The receptor was isolated from a woman aged 40 to 50 with multiple sclerosis. Sequences were obtained from PBMCs. The CDR3 sequence: CSALPGLGVSNEQFF. CDR3 sequence (DNA): TGCAGTGCTCTCCCCGGACTAGGGGTGTCGAATGAGCAGTTCTTC.